Listed below are T cell receptor beta chains from one sample, sequenced in a study of shared clonotypes between healthy human individuals. Some clones are missing from TCRdb's copy, which holds only in-frame ones; the method was immunoSEQ multiplex PCR. The table lists a few hundred thousand clones, roughly 97% of them singletons. Sample: naive CD4+ T cells sorted from blood. These receptors were obtained from a woman in her 30s in good health. Each CDR3 is given with its conserved first and last residue. A D gene is named only where the DNA matches it firmly. Clone sizes are given selectively: once, few, many, or a class where the clone is expanded.

V gene	clone size	D gene	J gene	CDR3 DNA	CDR3 protein
TRBV19	NA	TRBD1	TRBJ1-5	TGTGCCAGCGGGACAGGGGGACAGCCCCAGCATTTT	CASGTGGQPQHF
TRBV11-2	NA	NA	TRBJ2-5	TGTGCCAGCAGCTTCCCGGGCACCCCAGAGACCCAGTACTTC	CASSFPGTPETQYF
TRBV11-2	NA	TRBD2	TRBJ2-7	TGTGCCAGCAGCTCCATAGCGGGAGGGCCGGACGAGCAGTACTTC	CASSSIAGGPDEQYF
TRBV5-6	NA	NA	TRBJ1-1	TGTGCCAGCAGCCCGGGGCCAGATCCAGGCACTGAAGCTTTCTTT	CASSPGPDPGTEAFF
TRBV28	once	TRBD2	TRBJ2-7	TGTGCCAGCAGTTTAGGCGGGAGGGCCTACGAGCAGTACTTC	CASSLGGRAYEQYF
TRBV27	NA	TRBD1	TRBJ1-2	TGTGCCAGCAGCTTCTCTTTCGGACAGGCGGAGGACTATGGCTACACCTTC	CASSFSFGQAEDYGYTF
TRBV6-5	NA	TRBD1	TRBJ2-7	TGTGCCAGCAGTCCAGGGACAGGCTACGAGCAGTACTTC	CASSPGTGYEQYF
TRBV7-2	NA	NA	TRBJ2-7	TGTGCCAGCCGGGGGGCCCATTACACTATTGGCGAGCAGTACTTC	CASRGAHYTIGEQYF
TRBV30	NA	NA	TRBJ2-5	TGTGCCTGGAGTGTGGTCCAAGAGACCCAGTACTTC	CAWSVVQETQYF
TRBV29-1	NA	NA	TRBJ2-1	TGCAGCGTTGGAACCTACAATGAGCAGTTCTTC	CSVGTYNEQFF
TRBV28	once	NA	TRBJ2-7	TGTGCCAGCAGTTTGGCTCCGAGCTCCTACGAGCAGTACTTC	CASSLAPSSYEQYF
TRBV7-9	NA	TRBD2	TRBJ2-7	TGTGCCAGCAGCTTAGCGGTAGCGGGATATGAGCAGTACTTC	CASSLAVAGYEQYF
TRBV9	NA	TRBD2	TRBJ2-7	TGTGCCAGCAGCCCTAGGACTAGCGGGTTCTACGAGCAGTACTTC	CASSPRTSGFYEQYF
TRBV10-3	NA	TRBD1	TRBJ2-5	TGTGCCATCGGTCCGGGACAGGGGGCGGCGGAGACCCAGTACTTC	CAIGPGQGAAETQYF
TRBV6-6	NA	NA	TRBJ2-7	TGTGCCAGCAGTTACTCGCGGCAGGACTCCTACGAGCAGTACTTC	CASSYSRQDSYEQYF
TRBV29-1	NA	NA	TRBJ1-2	TGCAGCGTTGAAGGTATCGAGTATGGCTACACCTTC	CSVEGIEYGYTF
TRBV11-1	NA	TRBD2	TRBJ2-1	TGTGCCAGCAGCTTAGTGGCGGGAGTTAGGAATGAGCAGTTCTTC	CASSLVAGVRNEQFF
TRBV2	once	NA	TRBJ2-5	TGTGCCAGCTCCCTCGCGGATTTCCAAGAGACCCAGTACTTC	CASSLADFQETQYF
TRBV6-6	once	NA	TRBJ1-6	TGTGCCAGCAGCCCGACAGTTTCGAACCGGAATTCACCCCTCCACTTT	CASSPTVSNRNSPLHF
TRBV7-9	NA	NA	TRBJ1-4	TGTGCCAGCAGCCCAGGGACGGGTGAAAAACTGTTTTTT	CASSPGTGEKLFF
TRBV19	once	NA	TRBJ2-3	TGTGCCAGTAGTTTTGGCGACAGCACAGATACGCAGTATTTT	CASSFGDSTDTQYF
TRBV4-1	NA	NA	TRBJ2-7	TGCGCCAGCAGCCAAGATAGGGGACACCATGAGCAGTACTTC	CASSQDRGHHEQYF
TRBV5-8	NA	NA	TRBJ2-1	TGTTCCACCCGGTCCGGCGGCACCCACAATGAGCAGTTCTTC	CSTRSGGTHNEQFF
TRBV11-2	NA	NA	TRBJ2-7	TGTGCCAGCAGCTTGGAGGGAAGAGGCGCCGAGCAGTACTTC	CASSLEGRGAEQYF
TRBV7-2	NA	TRBD1	TRBJ2-1	TGTGCCAGCAGCCTCGGGACAGGGGGGTCCAATGAGCAGTTCTTC	CASSLGTGGSNEQFF
TRBV7-9	NA	TRBD2	TRBJ2-7	TGTGCCAGCAGCATAGGACTAGCGGGAGACTACGAGCAGTACTTC	CASSIGLAGDYEQYF
TRBV7-8	NA	TRBD2	TRBJ2-1	TGTGCCAGCAGCTGGGGGGCTAGCGGGCCAAGTGCCTACAATGAGCAGTTCTTC	CASSWGASGPSAYNEQFF
TRBV5-1	NA	NA	TRBJ2-5	TGCGCCAGCAGCGAAAGCGTCGGGGGATGGCAAGAGACCCAGTACTTC	CASSESVGGWQETQYF
TRBV28	NA	TRBD1	TRBJ1-2	TGTGCCAGCAGTCTCGACAGGGGCGAGGGCTACACCTTC	CASSLDRGEGYTF
TRBV11-2	NA	TRBD1	TRBJ1-5	TGTGCCAGCAGCGGGACAGGGGTAGGTCAGCCCCAGCATTTT	CASSGTGVGQPQHF
TRBV11-1	NA	NA	TRBJ2-1	TGTGCCAGCAGCCCCGCCGGACTAGCAGGGGGCAATGAGCAGTTCTTC	CASSPAGLAGGNEQFF
TRBV5-1	NA	TRBD2	TRBJ2-1	TGCGCCAGCAGCTTGTTTCTAGCGGGGGACAATGAGCAGTTCTTC	CASSLFLAGDNEQFF
TRBV2	NA	TRBD1	TRBJ2-7	TGTGCCAGCAGTGGATGGGACAGGGGGCGACCCTACGAGCAGTACTTC	CASSGWDRGRPYEQYF
TRBV6-1	NA	NA	TRBJ1-1	TGTGCCAGCAGTGAAGCGTGGGTCACTGAAGCTTTCTTT	CASSEAWVTEAFF
TRBV2	NA	TRBD2	TRBJ2-3	TGTGCCAGCAGTGCGCGGGAGAGGATAGATACGCAGTATTTT	CASSARERIDTQYF
TRBV2	NA	NA	TRBJ1-1	TGTGCCAGCAGACGGTCAGAGAACACTGAAGCTTTCTTT	CASRRSENTEAFF
TRBV7-9	NA	TRBD1	TRBJ2-3	TGTGCCAGCAGCCCCTGGGACAGGGGGCCCCCGGATACGCAGTATTTT	CASSPWDRGPPDTQYF
TRBV28	NA	NA	TRBJ1-2	TGTGCCAGCAGTTTAGGGGTTGGCTATGGCTACACCTTC	CASSLGVGYGYTF
TRBV29-1	NA	TRBD1	TRBJ2-7	TGCAGCGTCAGACGGGGACAGGACTTGTACGAGCAGTACTTC	CSVRRGQDLYEQYF
TRBV5-1	NA	TRBD1	TRBJ1-1	TGCGCCAGCAGACCGACAGGGGGCGCGAGTGGAGCTGAAGCTTTCTTT	CASRPTGGASGAEAFF
TRBV28	once	NA	TRBJ2-7	TGTGCCAGCAGGGGGGAGGACGCAAAAACCTATTACGAGCAGTACTTC	CASRGEDAKTYYEQYF
TRBV4-1	NA	NA	TRBJ2-2	TGCGCCAGCAGCCAAAGGATCGGACCCGGGGAGCTGTTTTTT	CASSQRIGPGELFF
TRBV29-1	NA	NA	TRBJ2-5	TGCAGCGCTGACAGGTCCCCCCAAGAGACCCAGTACTTC	CSADRSPQETQYF
TRBV7-9	NA	NA	TRBJ2-7	TGTGCCAGCAGCTTAGAGGGCAGGGGATACGAGCAGTACTTC	CASSLEGRGYEQYF
TRBV6-4	NA	NA	TRBJ1-2	TGTGCCAGCAGCAAGGAGGCAGACCTTTACGGCTACACCTTC	CASSKEADLYGYTF
TRBV7-7	NA	TRBD1	TRBJ2-2	TGTGCCAGCACCGGTTCCGGACAGGGGACCGGGGAGCTGTTTTTT	CASTGSGQGTGELFF
TRBV19	NA	TRBD1	TRBJ2-1	TGTGCCAGTAGGGCAGGGGGCGGGGCATCCTACAATGAGCAGTTCTTC	CASRAGGGASYNEQFF
TRBV19	once	NA	TRBJ2-7	TGTGCCAGTAGTATCGGGTTTATCGCCTACGAGCAGTACTTC	CASSIGFIAYEQYF
TRBV18	NA	NA	TRBJ2-3	TGTGCCAGCTCATCCCGACGCACAGATACGCAGTATTTT	CASSSRRTDTQYF
TRBV27	NA	NA	TRBJ1-2	TGTGCCAGCAGTCCCCGGGTTGGGACAAACTATGGCTACACCTTC	CASSPRVGTNYGYTF
TRBV19	NA	TRBD2	TRBJ2-3	TGTGCCAGTAGTATGGGACTAGCGGGGAACCGGGGGGATACGCAGTATTTT	CASSMGLAGNRGDTQYF
TRBV6-6	NA	TRBD2	TRBJ2-2	TGTGCCAGCAGTACACCGGGACTAGCGGGAGGGGGGGAGCTGTTTTTT	CASSTPGLAGGGELFF
TRBV6-6	NA	TRBD1	TRBJ2-7	TGTGCCAGCAGTTCGGGACAGAACTCCTACGAGCAGTACTTC	CASSSGQNSYEQYF
TRBV6-6	NA	TRBD2	TRBJ2-7	TGTGCCAGCAGCACGACTAGCGGGAGTTCCTACGAGCAGTACTTC	CASSTTSGSSYEQYF
TRBV19	NA	NA	TRBJ2-7	TGTGCCAGTAGTATGCAAAGAGGGGCCTACGAGCAGTACTTC	CASSMQRGAYEQYF
TRBV14	NA	NA	TRBJ2-7	TGTGCCAGCAGCCAGCACTACGAGCAGTACTTC	CASSQHYEQYF
TRBV5-1	NA	NA	TRBJ2-4	TGCGCCAGCAGCCGAGGAGGGGTGAACATTCAGTACTTC	CASSRGGVNIQYF
TRBV30	NA	TRBD1	TRBJ1-6	TGTGCCTGGAGCACCGGGACAGGTGAATCACCCCTCCACTTT	CAWSTGTGESPLHF
TRBV9	NA	TRBD2	TRBJ2-3	TGTGCCAGCAGCGTAGATCGAATAGCGGGAGGGCCTTTTCCAGATACGCAGTATTTT	CASSVDRIAGGPFPDTQYF
TRBV28	NA	NA	TRBJ1-1	TGTGCCAGCAGTTTACCCCGAAGAACTGAAGCTTTCTTT	CASSLPRRTEAFF